A selection of T cell receptor beta chains follows, all from one sample in a study of liver allograft versus peripheral blood T cells. Each CDR3 protein is one row after TCRdb ran MiXCR on the reads. The profile covers some 15,000 distinct CDR3 sequences, with approximately 20% appearing a single time and roughly 13% taken by the ten largest. The receptors shown here come from a human patient who had a liver transplant. Some T cells may trace back to the graft donor. The CDR3 runs from the conserved cysteine through the conserved F or W. D genes are given only for firm matches. Some rows have no size entry. The others give once, few or many, or a class for an expanded clone.

DNA,CDR3,J,length,D,size,V
TGTGCCAGCAGCTTGAATAGCCCTCTGGGGCAGTACTTC,CASSLNSPLGQYF,TRBJ2-7,13,NA,few,TRBV5-6
TGCAGTGCTAGCCTTGGACCGCCTTTGGAGCAGTACTTC,CSASLGPPLEQYF,TRBJ2-7,13,NA,NA,TRBV20-1
TGTGCCTGGAACGAGGGAGCCCTGGTCTACAATGAGCAGTTCTTC,CAWNEGALVYNEQFF,TRBJ2-1,15,NA,NA,TRBV30
TGTGCCAGCAGTTTTTTCGCCGGGACGCTCGCCTTC,CASSFFAGTLAF,TRBJ1-2,12,NA,NA,TRBV28
TGTGCCAGCATCGTCGGACAGGGAGGCACTGAAGCTTTCTTT,CASIVGQGGTEAFF,TRBJ1-1,14,TRBD1,medium-sized,TRBV6-2/TRBV6-3
TGTGCCAGCAGTTTAGACATTTGGCAGCCCCAGCATTTT,CASSLDIWQPQHF,TRBJ1-5,13,NA,NA,TRBV12-3/TRBV12-4
TGTGCCAGCAGCTTGGCCCAGAACAATGAGCAGTTCTTC,CASSLAQNNEQFF,TRBJ2-1,13,NA,few,TRBV5-4
TGTGCCAGCAGCGCGGACAGCCATAATTCACCCCTCCACTTT,CASSADSHNSPLHF,TRBJ1-6,14,NA,NA,TRBV9
TGTGCCAGCAGCTTAGCTTCCTACACAGATACGCAGTATTTT,CASSLASYTDTQYF,TRBJ2-3,14,NA,NA,TRBV7-2
TGTGCCAGCAGCAACCTCCAAGGCACAGATACGCAGTATTTT,CASSNLQGTDTQYF,TRBJ2-3,14,NA,few,TRBV11-2
TGTGCCAGTAGTCTTCGACAGGGGAGTTCACCCCTCCACTTT,CASSLRQGSSPLHF,TRBJ1-6,14,TRBD1,medium-sized,TRBV19
TGCAGCGTTGTCTTAGGGGACACTGAAGCTTTCTTT,CSVVLGDTEAFF,TRBJ1-1,12,NA,medium-sized,TRBV29-1
TGTGCCAGCAGTTCCACCCTTGACAGGGTAACTAATGAAAAACTGTTTTTT,CASSSTLDRVTNEKLFF,TRBJ1-4,17,TRBD1,few,TRBV28
TGTGCCAGCAGTCCACAGGGGGGACAGGGGGCGGTAAGGTTCTTC,CASSPQGGQGAVRFF,TRBJ2-1,15,TRBD1,many,TRBV6-6
TGTGCCAGCAGCCATGAGGAGACGGGGAGCTCCTACGAGCAGTACTTC,CASSHEETGSSYEQYF,TRBJ2-7,16,NA,NA,TRBV7-9
TGTGCCAGCATTCGTGCGAACACTGAAGCTTTCTTT,CASIRANTEAFF,TRBJ1-1,12,NA,few,TRBV6-1
TGTGCCAGTAGGGTCGGACGGTACACTGAAGCTTTCTTT,CASRVGRYTEAFF,TRBJ1-1,13,NA,medium-sized,TRBV19
TGTGCCAGCAGTTTGTCGCAGGGGAAGGGAGAGACCCAGTACTTC,CASSLSQGKGETQYF,TRBJ2-5,15,NA,NA,TRBV12-3/TRBV12-4
TGTGCCAGCTCACCTCAGCGGGACAGTCATCAGCCCCAGCATTTT,CASSPQRDSHQPQHF,TRBJ1-5,15,TRBD1,medium-sized,TRBV18
TGTGCCAGCAGATCACAGGGACAGGGGTGGCAGCCCCAGCATTTT,CASRSQGQGWQPQHF,TRBJ1-5,15,TRBD1,NA,TRBV27
TGTGCCAGCAGCCCGACCTCGACTGGGCTTTTTGCCTACAATGAGCAGTTCTTC,CASSPTSTGLFAYNEQFF,TRBJ2-1,18,NA,few,TRBV5-6
TGTGCCACCAGTCAGGCAGGGGGCTTCGTCACAGATACGCAGTATTTT,CATSQAGGFVTDTQYF,TRBJ2-3,16,TRBD1,medium-sized,TRBV15
TGCAGCGTTGGAGGAAGAGGGGGTCCCTACGAGCAGTACTTC,CSVGGRGGPYEQYF,TRBJ2-7,14,NA,many,TRBV29-1
TGTGCCAGTAGTTGGCTAGCGGGGTCCACAGATACGCAGTATTTT,CASSWLAGSTDTQYF,TRBJ2-3,15,TRBD2,NA,TRBV19